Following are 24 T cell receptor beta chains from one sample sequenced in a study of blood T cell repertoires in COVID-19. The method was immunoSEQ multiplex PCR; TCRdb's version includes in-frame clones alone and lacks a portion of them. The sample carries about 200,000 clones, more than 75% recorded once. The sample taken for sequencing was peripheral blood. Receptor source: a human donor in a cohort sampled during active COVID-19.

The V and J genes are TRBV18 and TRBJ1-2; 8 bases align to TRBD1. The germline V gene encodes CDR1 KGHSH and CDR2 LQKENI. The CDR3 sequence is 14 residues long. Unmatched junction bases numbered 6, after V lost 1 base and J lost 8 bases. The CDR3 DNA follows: TGTGCCAGCTCACCACAAGGCAGGGGGCAAGGCTACACCTTC. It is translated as CASSPQGRGQGYTF.

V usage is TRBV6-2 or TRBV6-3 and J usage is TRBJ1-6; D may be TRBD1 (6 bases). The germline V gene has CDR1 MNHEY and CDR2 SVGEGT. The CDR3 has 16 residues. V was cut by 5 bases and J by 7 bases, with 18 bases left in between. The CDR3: CASSRGSGQGNSPLHF. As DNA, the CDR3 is TGTGCCAGCAGTCGAGGTTCGGGGCAGGGGAATTCACCCCTCCACTTT.

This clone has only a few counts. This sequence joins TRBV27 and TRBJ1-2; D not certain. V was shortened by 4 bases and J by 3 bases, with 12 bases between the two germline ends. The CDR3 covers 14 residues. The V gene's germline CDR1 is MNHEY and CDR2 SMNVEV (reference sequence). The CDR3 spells CASSSLGIDYGYTF. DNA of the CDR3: TGTGCCAGCAGTTCACTAGGGATAGACTATGGCTACACCTTC.

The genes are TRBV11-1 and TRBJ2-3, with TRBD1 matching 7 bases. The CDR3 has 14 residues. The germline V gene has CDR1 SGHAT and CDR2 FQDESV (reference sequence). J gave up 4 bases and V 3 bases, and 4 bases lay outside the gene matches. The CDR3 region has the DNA TGTGCCAGCAGCTTCGACAGGGCTTCAGATACGCAGTATTTT. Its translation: CASSFDRASDTQYF.

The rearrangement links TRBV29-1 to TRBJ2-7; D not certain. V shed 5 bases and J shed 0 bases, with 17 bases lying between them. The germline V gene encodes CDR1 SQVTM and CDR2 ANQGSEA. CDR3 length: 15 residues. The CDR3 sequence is CSVIIAQIVSYEQYF. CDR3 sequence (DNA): TGCAGCGTTATTATCGCGCAAATCGTCTCCTACGAGCAGTACTTC.

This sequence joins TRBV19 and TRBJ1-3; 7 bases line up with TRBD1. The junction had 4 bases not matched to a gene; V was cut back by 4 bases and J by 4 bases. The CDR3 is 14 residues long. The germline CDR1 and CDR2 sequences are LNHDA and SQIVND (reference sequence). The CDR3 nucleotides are TGTGCCAGTAGTACCCAGGGGGGAGGAAACACCATATATTTT. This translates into CASSTQGGGNTIYF.

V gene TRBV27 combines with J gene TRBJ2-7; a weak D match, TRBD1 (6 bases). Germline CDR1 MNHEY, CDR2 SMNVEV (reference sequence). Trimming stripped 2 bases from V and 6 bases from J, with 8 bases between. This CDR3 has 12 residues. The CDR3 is CASSLAGVEQYF. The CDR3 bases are TGTGCCAGCAGTTTAGCAGGGGTCGAGCAGTACTTC.

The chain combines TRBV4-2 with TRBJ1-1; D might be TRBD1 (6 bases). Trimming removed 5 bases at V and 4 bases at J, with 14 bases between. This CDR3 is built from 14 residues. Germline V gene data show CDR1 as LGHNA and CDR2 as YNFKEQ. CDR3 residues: CASSAQQGSTEAFF. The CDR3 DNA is TGTGCCAGCAGCGCCCAACAGGGAAGCACTGAAGCTTTCTTT.

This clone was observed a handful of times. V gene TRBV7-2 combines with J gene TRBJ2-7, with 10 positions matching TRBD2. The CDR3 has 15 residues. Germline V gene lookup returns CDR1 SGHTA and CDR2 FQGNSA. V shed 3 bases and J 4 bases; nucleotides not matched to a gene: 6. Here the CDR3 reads CASSLGSGRSYEQYF. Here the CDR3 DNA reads TGTGCCAGCAGCTTGGGTAGCGGGAGGTCTTACGAGCAGTACTTC.

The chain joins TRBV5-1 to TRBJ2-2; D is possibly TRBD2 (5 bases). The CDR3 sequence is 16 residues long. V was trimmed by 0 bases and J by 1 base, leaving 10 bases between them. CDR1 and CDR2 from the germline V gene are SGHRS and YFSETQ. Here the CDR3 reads CASSLAPSRNTGELFF. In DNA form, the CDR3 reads TGCGCCAGCAGCTTGGCGCCTAGCCGGAACACCGGGGAGCTGTTTTTT.

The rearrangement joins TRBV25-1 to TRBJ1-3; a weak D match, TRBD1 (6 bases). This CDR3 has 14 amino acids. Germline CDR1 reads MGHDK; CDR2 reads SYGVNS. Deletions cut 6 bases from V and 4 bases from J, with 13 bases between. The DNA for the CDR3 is TGTGCCAGCAGGGGGACATCTAAGGGAAACACCATATATTTT. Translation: CASRGTSKGNTIYF.

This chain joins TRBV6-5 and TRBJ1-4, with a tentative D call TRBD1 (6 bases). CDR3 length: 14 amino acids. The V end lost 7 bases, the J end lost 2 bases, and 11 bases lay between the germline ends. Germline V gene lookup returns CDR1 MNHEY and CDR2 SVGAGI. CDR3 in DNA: TGTGCCAGCAACCCAGGGGCGACTAATGAAAAACTGTTTTTT. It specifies CASNPGATNEKLFF.

The CDR3 spells CASSPLSGAGFEQYF. In nucleotides, the CDR3 is TGCGCCAGCAGCCCCCTTTCTGGGGCAGGGTTCGAGCAGTACTTC. The rearrangement links TRBV5-1 to TRBJ2-7, with a weak D call TRBD1 (5 bases). This CDR3 spans 15 amino acids. The V gene lost 4 bases and the J gene lost 6 bases, with 20 bases spanning the gap. Germline lookup yields CDR1 SGHRS and CDR2 YFSETQ. The variable domain in full, with the rest retrieved from reference TRBV5-1 and TRBJ2-7, is KAGVTQTPRYLIKTRGQQVTLSCSPISGHRSVSWYQQTPGQGLQFLFEYFSETQRNKGNFPGRFSGRQFSNSRSEMNVSTLELGDSALYLCASSPLSGAGFEQYFGPGTRLTVT.

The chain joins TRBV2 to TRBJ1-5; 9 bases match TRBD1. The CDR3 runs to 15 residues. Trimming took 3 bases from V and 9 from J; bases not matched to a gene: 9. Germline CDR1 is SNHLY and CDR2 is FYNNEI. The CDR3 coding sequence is TGTGCCAGCAGTGATCTTACAGGGGGCAGGCGGCCCCAGCATTTT. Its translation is CASSDLTGGRRPQHF.

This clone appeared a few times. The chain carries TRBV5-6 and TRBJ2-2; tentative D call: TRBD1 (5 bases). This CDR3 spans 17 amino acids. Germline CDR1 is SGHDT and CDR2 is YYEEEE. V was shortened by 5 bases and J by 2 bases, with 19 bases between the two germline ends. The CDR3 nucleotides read TGTGCCAGCAGTCGGGTAGGGGCGGCAGGCAACACCGGGGAGCTGTTTTTT. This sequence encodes CASSRVGAAGNTGELFF.

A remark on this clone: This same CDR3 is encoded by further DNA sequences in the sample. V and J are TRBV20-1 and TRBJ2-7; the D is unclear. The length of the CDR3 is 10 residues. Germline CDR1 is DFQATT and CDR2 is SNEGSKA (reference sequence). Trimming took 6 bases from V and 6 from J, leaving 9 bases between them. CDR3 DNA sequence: TGCAGTGCGAGCGCAGCCGAGCAGTACTTC. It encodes CSASAAEQYF.

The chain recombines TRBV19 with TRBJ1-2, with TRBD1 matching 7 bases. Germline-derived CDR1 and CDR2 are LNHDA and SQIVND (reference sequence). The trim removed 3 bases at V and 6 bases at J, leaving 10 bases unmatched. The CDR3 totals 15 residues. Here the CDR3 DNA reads TGTGCCAGTAGTATCCCGACCGGGACAGAGGATGGCTACACCTTC. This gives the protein CASSIPTGTEDGYTF. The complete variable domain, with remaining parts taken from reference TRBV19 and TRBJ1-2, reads DGGITQSPKYLFRKEGQNVTLSCEQNLNHDAMYWYRQDPGQGLRLIYYSQIVNDFQKGDIAEGYSVSREKKESFPLTVTSAQKNPTAFYLCASSIPTGTEDGYTFGSGTRLTVV.

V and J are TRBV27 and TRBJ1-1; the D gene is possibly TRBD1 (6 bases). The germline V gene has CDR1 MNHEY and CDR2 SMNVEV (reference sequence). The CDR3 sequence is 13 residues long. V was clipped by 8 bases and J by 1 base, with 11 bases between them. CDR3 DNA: TGTGCCAGCTCCCAGGGGCGGAACACTGAAGCTTTCTTT. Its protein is CASSQGRNTEAFF.

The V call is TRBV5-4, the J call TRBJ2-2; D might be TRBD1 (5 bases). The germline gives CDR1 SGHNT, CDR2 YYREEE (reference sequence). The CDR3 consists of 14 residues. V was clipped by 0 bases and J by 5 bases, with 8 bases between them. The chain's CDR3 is CASSLGQSTGELFF. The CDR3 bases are TGTGCCAGCAGCTTGGGACAGTCTACCGGGGAGCTGTTTTTT.

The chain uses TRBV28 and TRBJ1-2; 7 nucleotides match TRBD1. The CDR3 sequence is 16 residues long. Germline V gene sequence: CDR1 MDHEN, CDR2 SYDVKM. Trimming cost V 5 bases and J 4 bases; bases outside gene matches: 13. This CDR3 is CASSGMTGKSVYGYTF. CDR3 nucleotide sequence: TGTGCCAGCAGTGGGATGACAGGGAAGAGTGTCTATGGCTACACCTTC.

The CDR3 nucleotides read TGTGCCAGCAGCCCCGGTGGTTCACCCTACGAGCAGTACTTC. This sequence encodes CASSPGGSPYEQYF. This chain connects TRBV9 to TRBJ2-7; D call uncertain. The germline V and J ends were trimmed by 4 bases and 2 bases, with 13 bases remaining between them. CDR3 length equals 14 residues. The germline CDR1 and CDR2 sequences are SGDLS and YYNGEE.

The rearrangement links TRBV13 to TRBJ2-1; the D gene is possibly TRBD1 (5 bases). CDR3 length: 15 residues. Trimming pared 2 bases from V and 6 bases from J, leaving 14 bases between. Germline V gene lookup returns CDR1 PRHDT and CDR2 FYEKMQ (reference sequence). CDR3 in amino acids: CASSLNPGMGNEQFF. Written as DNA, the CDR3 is TGTGCCAGCAGCTTAAACCCAGGGATGGGCAATGAGCAGTTCTTC.

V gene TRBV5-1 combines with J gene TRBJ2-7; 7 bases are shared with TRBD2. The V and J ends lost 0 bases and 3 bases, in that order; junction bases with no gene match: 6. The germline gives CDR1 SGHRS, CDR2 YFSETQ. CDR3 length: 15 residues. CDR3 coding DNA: TGCGCCAGCAGCTTGGAGGGGACTACACTCTACGAGCAGTACTTC. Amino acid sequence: CASSLEGTTLYEQYF.

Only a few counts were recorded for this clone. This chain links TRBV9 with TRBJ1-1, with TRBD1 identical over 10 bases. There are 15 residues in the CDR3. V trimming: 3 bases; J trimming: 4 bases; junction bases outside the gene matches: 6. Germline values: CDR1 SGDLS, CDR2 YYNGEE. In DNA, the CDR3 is TGTGCCAGCAGCGCGGGGACAGGGGCAGGCACTGAAGCTTTCTTT. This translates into CASSAGTGAGTEAFF.